A selection of T cell receptor beta chains follows, all from one sample in a study of blood T cell repertoires in COVID-19. TCRdb's copy holds only in-frame clones and misses some; the assay was immunoSEQ multiplex PCR. This sample has about 180,000 clones; approximately 89% occur once, and the top ten carry roughly 6%. Sequences were obtained from PBMCs or T cells enriched from blood (not recorded which). The receptors were gathered from a man in his forties who had recovered from COVID-19. Each CDR3 is given with its conserved first and last residue. Fields, in order: J gene, V gene, CDR3 protein.

TRBJ2-7 | TRBV3-1/TRBV3-2 | CASSQWGLGLGGNEQYF
TRBJ1-6 | TRBV11-2 | CASRYRAVENSPLHF
TRBJ1-1 | TRBV4-1 | CASSTGGRTEAFF
TRBJ1-4 | TRBV27 | CASSLSGAGMPKLFF
TRBJ1-2 | TRBV7-9 | CASSLRGRGPRDYGYTF
TRBJ1-4 | TRBV11-2 | CASSLVGDRGATNEKLFF
TRBJ2-5 | TRBV9 | CASSVDTQETQYF
TRBJ2-7 | TRBV5-1 | CASSFQGGDRYEQYF
TRBJ2-1 | TRBV7-9 | CASSPGGDSYNEQFF
TRBJ1-5 | TRBV10-3 | CAISESGDSNQPQHF
TRBJ2-2 | TRBV14 | CASSRQVLNTGELFF
TRBJ1-1 | TRBV12-5 | CASGQPDSQRTEAFF
TRBJ2-1 | TRBV10-1 | CASSTRVPGQLYNEQFF
TRBJ1-1 | TRBV5-6 | CASSPADGQGAFF
TRBJ1-1 | TRBV7-7 | CASSPLRGGTEAFF
TRBJ1-2 | TRBV6-5 | CASSYSEAGGYTF
TRBJ1-3 | TRBV2 | CASRSEVAVIGNTIYF
TRBJ2-7 | TRBV25-1 | CASSGDRGWEQYF
TRBJ1-2 | TRBV28 | CASSSAAGNYGYTF
TRBJ1-1 | TRBV5-1 | CASSPAAGNTEAFF
TRBJ2-2 | TRBV6-5 | CASGSGRAGELFF
TRBJ2-1 | TRBV4-1 | CASSLFGGSTYNEQFF
TRBJ2-1 | TRBV19 | CASSIGDRIDEQFF
TRBJ1-6 | TRBV5-5 | CASSFPDRHNSPLHF
TRBJ2-3 | TRBV19 | CASSGSLPDTQYF
TRBJ1-3 | TRBV6-5 | CASSYGSPRAGNTIYF
TRBJ1-2 | TRBV20-1 | CSAYRDGGYTF
TRBJ2-1 | TRBV5-1 | CASSQRDRGYNEQFF
TRBJ1-2 | TRBV9 | CASSVAAGADGYTF
TRBJ2-2 | TRBV7-9 | CASSSSRTANTGELFF
TRBJ2-7 | TRBV19 | CASSPGQGVYEQYF
TRBJ1-2 | TRBV5-1 | CASSVNPGTEIYGYTF
TRBJ2-7 | TRBV9 | CASSPGTSGGSYEQYF
TRBJ1-5 | TRBV28 | CASSHGESGNQPQHF
TRBJ1-6 | TRBV5-1 | CASSLVREGSPLHF
TRBJ2-7 | TRBV5-1 | CASSLTTGYEQYF
TRBJ2-1 | TRBV28 | CASLPSGRVNYNEQFF
TRBJ2-3 | TRBV28 | CASRSGLAGTDTQYF
TRBJ1-5 | TRBV5-5 | CASSLGHGGQPQHF
TRBJ1-6 | TRBV27 | CASSLFTSGGGSNSPLHF
TRBJ2-5 | TRBV7-9 | CASSLGGLKETQYF
TRBJ1-2 | TRBV12-5 | CASGLDRGPNYGYTF
TRBJ2-7 | TRBV28 | CASTNSVAYEQYF
TRBJ2-3 | TRBV5-1 | CASSPTGQGTDTQYF
TRBJ2-5 | TRBV19 | CASSRDRDVGETQYF
TRBJ1-1 | TRBV28 | CASRRRGSEGGTEAFF
TRBJ1-6 | TRBV6-5 | CASASYGTYNSPLHF
TRBJ1-2 | TRBV5-1 | CASSLVGDSVGGYTF
TRBJ2-7 | TRBV7-6 | CASSLARDRSYEQYF
TRBJ2-2 | TRBV7-6 | CASSLGTSGTGELFF
TRBJ2-3 | TRBV24-1 | CATSEAGAGPSTDTQYF
TRBJ2-7 | TRBV6-5 | CASSPLPGSKNEQYF
TRBJ1-2 | TRBV5-6 | CASTRNRGRSGYTF
TRBJ1-4 | TRBV12-5 | CASGLNSGSWKLFF
TRBJ1-2 | TRBV30 | CAWSVAWFRTGGGRYGYTF
TRBJ2-2 | TRBV5-1 | CASSSSAGQGNTGELFF
TRBJ1-1 | TRBV30 | CAWSSHRGSTEAFF